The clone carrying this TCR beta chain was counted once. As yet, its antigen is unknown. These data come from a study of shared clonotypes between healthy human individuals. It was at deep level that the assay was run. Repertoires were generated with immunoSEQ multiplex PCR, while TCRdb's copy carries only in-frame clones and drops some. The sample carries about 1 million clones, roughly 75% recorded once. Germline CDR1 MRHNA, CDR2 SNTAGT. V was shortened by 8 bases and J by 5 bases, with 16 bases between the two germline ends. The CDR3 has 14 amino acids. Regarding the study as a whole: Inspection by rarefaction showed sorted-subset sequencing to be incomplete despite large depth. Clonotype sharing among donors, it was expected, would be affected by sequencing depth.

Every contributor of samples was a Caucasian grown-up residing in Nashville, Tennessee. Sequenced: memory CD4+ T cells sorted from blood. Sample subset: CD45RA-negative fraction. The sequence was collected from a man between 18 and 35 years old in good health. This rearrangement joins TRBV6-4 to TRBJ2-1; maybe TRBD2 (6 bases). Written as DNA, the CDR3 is TGTGCCAGCCCTAGCGTCGCACCTGACAATGAGCAGTTCTTC. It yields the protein CASPSVAPDNEQFF.